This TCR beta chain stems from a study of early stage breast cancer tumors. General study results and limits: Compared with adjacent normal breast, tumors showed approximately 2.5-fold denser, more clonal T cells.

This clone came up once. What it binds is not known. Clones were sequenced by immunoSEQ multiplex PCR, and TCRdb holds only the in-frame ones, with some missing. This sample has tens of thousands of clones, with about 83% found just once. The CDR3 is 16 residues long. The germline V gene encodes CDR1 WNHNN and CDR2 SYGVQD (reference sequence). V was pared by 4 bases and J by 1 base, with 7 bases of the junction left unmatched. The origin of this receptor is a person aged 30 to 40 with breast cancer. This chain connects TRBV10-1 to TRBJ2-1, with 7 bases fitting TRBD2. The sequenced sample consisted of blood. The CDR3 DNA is TGCGCCAGCAGTGTTGGGGGAGGGGCTTCCTACAATGAGCAGTTCTTC. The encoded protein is CASSVGGGASYNEQFF.